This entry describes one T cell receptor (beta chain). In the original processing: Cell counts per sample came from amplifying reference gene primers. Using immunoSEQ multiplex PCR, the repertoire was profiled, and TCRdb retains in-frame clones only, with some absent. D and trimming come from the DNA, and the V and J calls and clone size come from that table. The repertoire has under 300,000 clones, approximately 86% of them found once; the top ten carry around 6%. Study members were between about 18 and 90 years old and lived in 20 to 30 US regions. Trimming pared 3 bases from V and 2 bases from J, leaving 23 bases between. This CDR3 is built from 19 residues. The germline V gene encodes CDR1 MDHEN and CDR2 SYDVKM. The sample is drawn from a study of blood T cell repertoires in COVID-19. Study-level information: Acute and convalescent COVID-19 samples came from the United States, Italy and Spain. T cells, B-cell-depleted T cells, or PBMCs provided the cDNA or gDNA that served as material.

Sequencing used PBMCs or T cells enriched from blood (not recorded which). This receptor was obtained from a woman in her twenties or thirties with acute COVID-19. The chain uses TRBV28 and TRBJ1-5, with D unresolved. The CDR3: CASSFWGGPKGGGNQPQHF. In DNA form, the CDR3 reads TGTGCCAGCAGTTTTTGGGGTGGACCCAAGGGAGGTGGCAATCAGCCCCAGCATTTT.